This entry concerns a single T cell receptor (beta chain). Its antigen remains unidentified. The table came from immunoSEQ multiplex PCR; TCRdb's copy has only in-frame clones and leaves some out. The table shows roughly 64,000 clones, with approximately 87% occurring only once. Related graft donors supplied nonmyeloablative bone marrow transplants, and mixed chimerism was transient. Thawed PBMCs were FACS-sorted into unstimulated CD4+CD25+CD127- regulatory T cells, CD4+CD25- non-regulatory cells, CD4 and CD8 cells. The data were obtained in a study of Tregs in tolerant kidney transplant recipients. Study conclusions and caveats: In tolerant patients, donor-specific Tregs outgrew total Tregs, suggesting antigen-driven expansion. The small number of patients limits these findings pending further validation. The most relevant donor-specific Treg TCRbeta repertoire apparently came from expansion with activated donor B cells.

Germline lookup yields CDR1 ENHRY and CDR2 SYGVKD. There are 15 residues in the CDR3. Trimming stripped 3 bases from V and 4 bases from J, with 15 bases between. This rearrangement joins TRBV10-3 to TRBJ2-5, with D possibly TRBD2 on 6 matching bases. This clonotype was obtained from a human patient who received a combined kidney and bone marrow transplant. Some T cells may have come from the graft donor. The sample was CD4+ T cells from blood (PBMCs), taken 6 months after the transplant. CDR3 DNA: TGTGCCATCAGTGAAACGGGGGAGACGCTAGAGACCCAGTACTTC. This translates into CAISETGETLETQYF.